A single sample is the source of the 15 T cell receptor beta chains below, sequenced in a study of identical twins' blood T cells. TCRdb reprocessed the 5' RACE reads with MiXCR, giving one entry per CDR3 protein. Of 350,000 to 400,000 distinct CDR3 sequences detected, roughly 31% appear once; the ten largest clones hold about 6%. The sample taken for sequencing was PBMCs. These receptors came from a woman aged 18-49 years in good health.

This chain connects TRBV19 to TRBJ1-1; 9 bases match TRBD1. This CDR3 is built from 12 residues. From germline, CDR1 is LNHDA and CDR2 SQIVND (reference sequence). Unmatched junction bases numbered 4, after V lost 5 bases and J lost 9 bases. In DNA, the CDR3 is TGTGCCAGTAGTGTGGACAGGGGCAAAGCTTTCTTT. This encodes CASSVDRGKAFF.

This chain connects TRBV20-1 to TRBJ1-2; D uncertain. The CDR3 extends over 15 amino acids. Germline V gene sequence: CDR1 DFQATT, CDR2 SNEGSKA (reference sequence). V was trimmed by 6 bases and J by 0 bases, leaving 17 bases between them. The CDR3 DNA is TGCAGTGCCCCGACTCCGGGGTTGCCTAACTATGGCTACACCTTC. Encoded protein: CSAPTPGLPNYGYTF.

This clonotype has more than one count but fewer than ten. The chain's CDR3 is CASSEQTENYGYTF. DNA for the CDR3: TGCGCCAGCAGCGAACAGACAGAAAACTATGGCTACACCTTC. This chain joins TRBV5-1 and TRBJ1-2; a possible D gene is TRBD1 (5 bases). CDR1 and CDR2 (germline): SGHRS, YFSETQ. This CDR3 is 14 amino acids long. V lost 4 bases, J lost 2 bases, and 12 bases lay in between. The variable domain in full, with the rest retrieved from reference TRBV5-1 and TRBJ1-2, is KAGVTQTPRYLIKTRGQQVTLSCSPISGHRSVSWYQQTPGQGLQFLFEYFSETQRNKGNFPGRFSGRQFSNSRSEMNVSTLELGDSALYLCASSEQTENYGYTFGSGTRLTVV.

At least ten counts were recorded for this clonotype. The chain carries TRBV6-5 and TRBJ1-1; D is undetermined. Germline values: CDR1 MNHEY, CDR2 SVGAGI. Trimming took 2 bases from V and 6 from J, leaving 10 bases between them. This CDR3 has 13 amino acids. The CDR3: CASSYVGSAEAFF. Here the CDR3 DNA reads TGTGCCAGCAGTTACGTGGGCTCTGCTGAAGCTTTCTTT.

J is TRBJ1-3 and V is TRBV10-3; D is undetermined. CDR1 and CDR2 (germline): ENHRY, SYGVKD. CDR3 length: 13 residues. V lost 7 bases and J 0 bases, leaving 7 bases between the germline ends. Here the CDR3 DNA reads TGTGCCATCATGGACGGCTCTGGAAACACCATATATTTT. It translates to CAIMDGSGNTIYF.

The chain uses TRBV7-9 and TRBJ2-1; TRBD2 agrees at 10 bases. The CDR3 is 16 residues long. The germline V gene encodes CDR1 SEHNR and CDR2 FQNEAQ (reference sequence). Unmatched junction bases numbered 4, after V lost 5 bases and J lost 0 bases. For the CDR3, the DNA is TGTGCCAGCAGCCTACGGACTAGCGGCTCCTACAATGAGCAGTTCTTC. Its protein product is CASSLRTSGSYNEQFF.

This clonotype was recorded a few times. The CDR3 DNA sequence: TGCGCCAGCAGCCCAACTAGCAACACCGGGGAGCTGTTTTTT. Translated: CASSPTSNTGELFF. V is TRBV5-1 and J is TRBJ2-2, with a possible D match to TRBD2 (6 bases). Per the germline V gene, CDR1 is SGHRS and CDR2 is YFSETQ. V was shortened by 4 bases and J by 2 bases, with 9 bases between the two germline ends. The CDR3 consists of 14 residues.

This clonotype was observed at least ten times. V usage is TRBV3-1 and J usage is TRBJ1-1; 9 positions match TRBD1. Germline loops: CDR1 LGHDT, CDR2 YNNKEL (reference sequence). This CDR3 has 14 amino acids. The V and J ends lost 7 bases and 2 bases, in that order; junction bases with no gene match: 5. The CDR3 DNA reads TGTGCCAGCAACCCGGGACAGGGAAACACTGAAGCTTTCTTT. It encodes CASNPGQGNTEAFF.

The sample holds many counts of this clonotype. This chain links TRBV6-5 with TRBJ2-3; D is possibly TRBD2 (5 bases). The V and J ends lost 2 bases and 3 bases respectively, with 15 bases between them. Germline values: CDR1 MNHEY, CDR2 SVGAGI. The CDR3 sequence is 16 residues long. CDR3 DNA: TGTGCCAGCAGTTACCATTTTACTAGTTCGACAGATACGCAGTATTTT. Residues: CASSYHFTSSTDTQYF.

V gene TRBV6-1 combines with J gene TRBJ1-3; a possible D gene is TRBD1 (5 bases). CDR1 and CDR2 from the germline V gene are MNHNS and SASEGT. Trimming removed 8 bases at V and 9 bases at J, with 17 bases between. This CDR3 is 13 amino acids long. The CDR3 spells CASGTAWRGTIYF. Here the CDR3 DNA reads TGTGCCAGCGGGACCGCCTGGAGGGGCACCATATATTTT.

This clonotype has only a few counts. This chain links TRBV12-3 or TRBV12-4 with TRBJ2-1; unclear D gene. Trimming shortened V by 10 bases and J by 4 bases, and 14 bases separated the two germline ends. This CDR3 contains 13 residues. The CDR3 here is CATRDFSYNEQFF. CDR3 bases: TGTGCCACCCGAGACTTCTCATACAATGAGCAGTTCTTC.

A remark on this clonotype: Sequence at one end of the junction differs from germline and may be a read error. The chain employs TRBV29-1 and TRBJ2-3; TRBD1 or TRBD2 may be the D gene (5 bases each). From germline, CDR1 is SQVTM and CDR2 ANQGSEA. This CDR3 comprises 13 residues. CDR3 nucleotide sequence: TGCGGCGTTGAAGAGGGGCTCACAGATACGCAGTATTTT. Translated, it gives CGVEEGLTDTQYF.

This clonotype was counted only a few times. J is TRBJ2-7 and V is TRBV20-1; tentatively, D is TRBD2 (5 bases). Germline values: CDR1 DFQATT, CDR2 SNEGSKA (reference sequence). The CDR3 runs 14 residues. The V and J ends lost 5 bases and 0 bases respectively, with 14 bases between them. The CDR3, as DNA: TGCAGTGCTGGCCGTTTGGACTTCTCCTACGAGCAGTACTTC. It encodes CSAGRLDFSYEQYF.

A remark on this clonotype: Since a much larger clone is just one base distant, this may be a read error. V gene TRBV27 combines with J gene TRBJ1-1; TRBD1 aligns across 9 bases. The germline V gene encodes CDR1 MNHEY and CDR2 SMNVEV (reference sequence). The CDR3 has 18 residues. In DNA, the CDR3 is TGTGCCAGCAGTTTATCGGGGACAGGGATATTGTGGCCCACTGAAGCTCTCTTT. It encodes CASSLSGTGILWPTEALF.

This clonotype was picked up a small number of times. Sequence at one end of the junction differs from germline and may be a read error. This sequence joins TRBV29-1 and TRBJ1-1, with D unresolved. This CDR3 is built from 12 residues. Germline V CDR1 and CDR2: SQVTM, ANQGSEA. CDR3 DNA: TGCAGCGTTGCACGGATGAACACTGAAGTTTTCTTT. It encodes CSVARMNTEVFF.